One and the same sample provided the 15 T cell receptor beta chains below, sequenced in a study of blood T cells in healthy people across ages. A second PCR, run for about 7 to 11 cycles, used a sample-barcoded 5' primer plus a J-beta primer mix. Each CDR3 protein is one row after TCRdb ran MiXCR on the 5' RACE reads. The sample carries 750,000 to 1,000,000 distinct CDR3 sequences, just under 30% recorded once. This sample also belongs to another study, concerning T cells of mothers and their children.

Sequenced input: blood. Receptors originate from a woman between 40 and 55 years old in good health.

This clonotype was counted many times. CDR3: CSVAPGGDYGYTF. DNA for the CDR3: TGCAGCGTTGCCCCAGGGGGTGACTATGGCTACACCTTC. The chain recombines TRBV29-1 with TRBJ1-2; 7 positions match TRBD1. The CDR3 extends over 13 amino acids. J gave up 3 bases and V 4 bases, and 5 bases lay outside the gene matches. Germline CDR1 and CDR2: SQVTM and ANQGSEA.

Ten or more counts support this clonotype. This rearrangement joins TRBV20-1 to TRBJ1-1; possible D gene TRBD1, 5 bases. Per the germline V gene, CDR1 is DFQATT and CDR2 is SNEGSKA (reference sequence). The length of the CDR3 is 14 residues. Trimming cost V 3 bases and J 3 bases, with 14 bases left between them. The CDR3 spells CSARTRGVDTEAFF. DNA for the CDR3: TGCAGTGCTAGGACGCGGGGGGTGGACACTGAAGCTTTCTTT.

V is TRBV7-3 and J is TRBJ1-2; unclear D gene. The CDR3 covers 13 residues. Germline CDR1 is SGHTA and CDR2 is FQGTGA. Trimming stripped 2 bases from V and 8 bases from J, with 12 bases between. Written as DNA, the CDR3 is TGTGCCAGCAGCTTAGGATTAGGGAGCGGCTACACCTTC. Translated, it gives CASSLGLGSGYTF.

This clonotype was picked up many times. The rearrangement uses TRBV6-5 and TRBJ1-2, with D perhaps matching TRBD1 (6 bases). Germline V gene data show CDR1 as MNHEY and CDR2 as SVGAGI. V was pared by 0 bases and J by 5 bases, with 7 bases between. The CDR3 has 13 residues. Written as DNA, the CDR3 is TGTGCCAGCAGTTACTCCGGACAGTATGGCTACACCTTC. It specifies CASSYSGQYGYTF.

The chain uses TRBV9 and TRBJ1-3; D not resolved. Germline CDR1 reads SGDLS; CDR2 reads YYNGEE. The V end was cut by 0 bases, the J end by 0 bases, with 4 bases between. The CDR3 runs 14 residues. The CDR3 sequence: CASSVVGSGNTIYF. The CDR3, as DNA: TGTGCCAGCAGCGTAGTGGGCTCTGGAAACACCATATATTTT.

J is TRBJ2-7 and V is TRBV4-2; 10 bases match TRBD1. After removal of 0 bases from V and 5 bases from J, the junction contained 7 bases not matched to a gene. The CDR3 totals 16 residues. CDR1 LGHNA and CDR2 YNFKEQ come from the germline V gene. The CDR3 region is CASSQEPGQGGDEQYF. For the CDR3, the DNA is TGTGCCAGCAGCCAAGAACCAGGACAGGGGGGCGACGAGCAGTACTTC.

In this sample, this clonotype turned up many times. This chain uses TRBV20-1 with TRBJ2-7, with D perhaps TRBD2 (6 bases). The CDR3 consists of 13 residues. Germline loops: CDR1 DFQATT, CDR2 SNEGSKA (reference sequence). V shed 1 base and J shed 4 bases, with 11 bases lying between them. In DNA form, the CDR3 reads TGCAGTGCTAGAGCCGGGGGTGGGTACGAGCAGTACTTC. Protein sequence: CSARAGGGYEQYF.

This chain connects TRBV27 to TRBJ2-7; a weak D match, TRBD2 (5 bases). Trimming removed 5 bases at V and 6 bases at J, with 14 bases between. Germline assignment: CDR1 MNHEY and CDR2 SMNVEV (reference sequence). The CDR3 length is 13 residues. The DNA of the CDR3 is TGTGCCAGCAGTAATAACGGGGTGGGCGAGCAGTACTTC. Translating it yields CASSNNGVGEQYF.

The chain links TRBV5-1 to TRBJ2-2, with TRBD2 matching 9 bases. CDR3 length: 16 amino acids. Germline-derived CDR1 and CDR2 are SGHRS and YFSETQ. J lost 3 bases, V lost 0 bases, and 3 bases had no gene match. The CDR3 DNA follows: TGCGCCAGCAGCTTGGATAGCGGGGGAGACACCGGGGAGCTGTTTTTT. Translated, it gives CASSLDSGGDTGELFF.

This clonotype was seen a handful of times. The rearrangement uses TRBV6-1 and TRBJ2-1; 7 bases are shared with TRBD2. The J segment lost 5 bases and the V segment lost 8 bases, leaving 6 bases of the junction unmatched. The CDR3 is 13 residues long. Germline lookup yields CDR1 MNHNS and CDR2 SASEGT. CDR3 sequence (DNA): TGTGCCAGCGGAAGGACTAGGAACAATGAGCAGTTCTTC. Its protein is CASGRTRNNEQFF.

The chain links TRBV7-2 to TRBJ2-5; 7 nucleotides agree with TRBD2. Germline V gene sequence: CDR1 SGHTA, CDR2 FQGNSA. CDR3 length equals 16 residues. V lost 4 bases and J lost 2; bases outside the gene matches: 10. The CDR3 bases are TGTGCCAGCAGCTCAAACTGGCTAGCGGCACAAGAGACCCAGTACTTC. Translated, it gives CASSSNWLAAQETQYF.

There are many counts of this clonotype. The chain joins TRBV24-1 to TRBJ2-5; D tentatively reads TRBD1 or TRBD2 (5 bases each). This CDR3 region has 16 residues. Trimming took off 3 bases at V and 5 bases at J, with 18 bases between the two ends. The germline V gene encodes CDR1 KGHDR and CDR2 SFDVKD. Written as DNA, the CDR3 is TGTGCCACCAGTGATGGCACAAGGGGAGTTGGGGAGACCCAGTACTTC. Its protein is CATSDGTRGVGETQYF.

As concerns this clonotype: Relative to the germline gene, one junction end is altered; a read error may explain this. The chain employs TRBV11-2 and TRBJ2-2, with D perhaps TRBD2 (7 bases). The CDR3 is 16 residues long. CDR1 is SGHAT and CDR2 is FQNNGV in the germline V gene. This CDR3 is CAGSPGGSRGTGELFF. In DNA form, the CDR3 reads TGTGCCGGCAGCCCGGGGGGATCCAGGGGCACCGGGGAGCTGTTTTTT.

This clonotype was found once. V gene TRBV7-2 combines with J gene TRBJ2-1, with 9 bases that match TRBD1. The germline gives CDR1 SGHTA, CDR2 FQGNSA. V gave up 5 bases and J gave up 6 bases; unmatched junction bases: 11. The CDR3 loop spans 16 amino acids. CDR3 sequence: CASSQRQGGKCNEQFF. The CDR3 region has the DNA TGTGCCAGCAGCCAGAGACAGGGGGGGAAATGCAATGAGCAGTTCTTC.

This clonotype was seen only a few times. The chain links TRBV20-1 to TRBJ2-1; TRBD2 aligns across 8 bases. CDR3 length equals 14 residues. The germline gives CDR1 DFQATT, CDR2 SNEGSKA (reference sequence). Unmatched junction bases numbered 6, after V lost 3 bases and J lost 5 bases. In nucleotides, the CDR3 is TGCAGTGCTAGCGGGGGGGCTCAGGACAATGAGCAGTTCTTC. Translation gives CSASGGAQDNEQFF.